This T cell receptor beta chain was sequenced during a study of response to subunit inactivated influenza vaccine. This clonotype was observed a few times. The CDR3 covers 14 residues. V was cut by 6 bases and J by 2 bases, with 12 bases left in between. From germline, CDR1 is SGHDN and CDR2 FVKESK. TCRdb re-called the RT-PCR reads with MiXCR, one entry per CDR3 protein. The sample shows some 550,000 distinct CDR3 sequences, under 25% of them seen only once. The sample was also reused in another study, on T cells expressing NK-cell markers. That source reports: As the method of synthesis, 5'RACE template switching with UMIs yielded TCR beta cDNA. Among the experiments, several used an anti-gamma-delta TCR antibody to restrict sorting to alpha-beta TCR T cells. In more than 5 donors, dominant CD3+CD56+NKG2C+ clones formed roughly 1.0-7.5% of CD8+ cells. Expanded clones of NKG2C+ T cells had an unclear HCMV specificity.

This receptor was obtained from a middle-aged man who received an inactivated influenza vaccine. The rearrangement links TRBV14 to TRBJ2-3; D is perhaps TRBD2 (5 bases). Sequences were derived from CD4+ T cells sorted from PBMCs, sampled roughly 12 days after vaccination. CDR3 sequence (DNA): TGTGCCAGCAGTCGGAGGATCCTCACAGATACGCAGTATTTT. Translated, it gives CASSRRILTDTQYF.